These T cell receptor beta chains were read from a single sample in a study of blood T cell repertoires in COVID-19. Some clones are missing from TCRdb's copy, which holds only in-frame ones; the method was immunoSEQ multiplex PCR. The sample comprises more than 85,000 clones, roughly 80% of which are singletons, and approximately 4% rests with the top ten. The sample consisted of peripheral blood. The receptors come from a woman aged 45-60 years with acute or convalescent COVID-19. Both conserved end residues are part of each CDR3. Fields, in order: CDR3 DNA, CDR3 protein, D gene, J gene, clone size, V gene. The D gene is left open where the match is weak. Size is stated for part of the rows, as once, few or many counts, or as a class when the clone is expanded.

cdr3_nt: TGTGCCAGTAGTTCCTCCCACGGGATGTGGAATGGCTACACCTTC
cdr3_aa: CASSSSHGMWNGYTF
d_call: NA
j_call: TRBJ1-2
clone_size: once
v_call: TRBV19

cdr3_nt: TGTGCCAGCAGCGTAGCAGCAGGGGGAAACGAGCAGTTCTTC
cdr3_aa: CASSVAAGGNEQFF
d_call: TRBD1
j_call: TRBJ2-1
clone_size: NA
v_call: TRBV9

cdr3_nt: TGTGCCAGCAGCCAAGCCTCGGCTGGAGGGAATTCACCCCTCCACTTT
cdr3_aa: CASSQASAGGNSPLHF
d_call: NA
j_call: TRBJ1-6
clone_size: NA
v_call: TRBV3-1/TRBV3-2

cdr3_nt: TGTGCCAGCAGCTCCACTGACAGCCCCTATGGCTACACCTTC
cdr3_aa: CASSSTDSPYGYTF
d_call: NA
j_call: TRBJ1-2
clone_size: NA
v_call: TRBV7-9

cdr3_nt: TGTGCCAGCAGCCCGACCGGGACAGCGAACTCTGGGGCCAACGTCCTGACTTTC
cdr3_aa: CASSPTGTANSGANVLTF
d_call: TRBD1
j_call: TRBJ2-6
clone_size: NA
v_call: TRBV7-2

cdr3_nt: TGCAGTGCTAGTAGGGGAGGCCGAGACTATGGCTACACCTTC
cdr3_aa: CSASRGGRDYGYTF
d_call: NA
j_call: TRBJ1-2
clone_size: NA
v_call: TRBV20-1

cdr3_nt: TGTGCCAGCAGCACTACCACAGATACGCAGTATTTT
cdr3_aa: CASSTTTDTQYF
d_call: NA
j_call: TRBJ2-3
clone_size: NA
v_call: TRBV7-9

cdr3_nt: TGTGCCAGCAGTCCCTTAGCCAAAAACATTCAGTACTTC
cdr3_aa: CASSPLAKNIQYF
d_call: NA
j_call: TRBJ2-4
clone_size: NA
v_call: TRBV27

cdr3_nt: TGCAGTGCTAGTATAAGCGGGCCCTTTAATGAAAAACTGTTTTTT
cdr3_aa: CSASISGPFNEKLFF
d_call: NA
j_call: TRBJ1-4
clone_size: few
v_call: TRBV20-1

cdr3_nt: TGTGCCATCAGTCAGGGATTTGGGACCTACGAGCAGTACTTC
cdr3_aa: CAISQGFGTYEQYF
d_call: NA
j_call: TRBJ2-7
clone_size: NA
v_call: TRBV10-3

cdr3_nt: TGTGCTAACCGGGACACCGGAATCTCTGGAAACACCATATATTTT
cdr3_aa: CANRDTGISGNTIYF
d_call: NA
j_call: TRBJ1-3
clone_size: NA
v_call: TRBV30

cdr3_nt: TGCAGCGTTGAGATGGACAGGGGGGCGGGGTTGGACACTGAAGCTTTCTTT
cdr3_aa: CSVEMDRGAGLDTEAFF
d_call: TRBD1
j_call: TRBJ1-1
clone_size: NA
v_call: TRBV29-1

cdr3_nt: TGTGCCAGCAGCCAAAATCAGCCCCAGCATTTT
cdr3_aa: CASSQNQPQHF
d_call: NA
j_call: TRBJ1-5
clone_size: NA
v_call: TRBV6-6

cdr3_nt: TGTGCCAGCAGCTTAGGGGGTAGCGGGTGGGGCACGAATACGCAGTATTTT
cdr3_aa: CASSLGGSGWGTNTQYF
d_call: TRBD2
j_call: TRBJ2-3
clone_size: NA
v_call: TRBV7-8

cdr3_nt: TGTGCCAGCAGCCTGGGGCCCCAGGGAACTGAAGCTTTCTTT
cdr3_aa: CASSLGPQGTEAFF
d_call: NA
j_call: TRBJ1-1
clone_size: NA
v_call: TRBV5-6

cdr3_nt: TGTGCCAGCAGCTCTACAGGTGAAAAACTGTTTTTT
cdr3_aa: CASSSTGEKLFF
d_call: NA
j_call: TRBJ1-4
clone_size: NA
v_call: TRBV3-1/TRBV3-2

cdr3_nt: TGTGCCAGCAGCTTAGCCGGGGGGGCAACCGGGGAGCTGTTTTTT
cdr3_aa: CASSLAGGATGELFF
d_call: TRBD2
j_call: TRBJ2-2
clone_size: NA
v_call: TRBV7-8

cdr3_nt: TGCGCCAGCAGACCCGCAGAAACCTATGGCTACACCTTC
cdr3_aa: CASRPAETYGYTF
d_call: NA
j_call: TRBJ1-2
clone_size: NA
v_call: TRBV5-1